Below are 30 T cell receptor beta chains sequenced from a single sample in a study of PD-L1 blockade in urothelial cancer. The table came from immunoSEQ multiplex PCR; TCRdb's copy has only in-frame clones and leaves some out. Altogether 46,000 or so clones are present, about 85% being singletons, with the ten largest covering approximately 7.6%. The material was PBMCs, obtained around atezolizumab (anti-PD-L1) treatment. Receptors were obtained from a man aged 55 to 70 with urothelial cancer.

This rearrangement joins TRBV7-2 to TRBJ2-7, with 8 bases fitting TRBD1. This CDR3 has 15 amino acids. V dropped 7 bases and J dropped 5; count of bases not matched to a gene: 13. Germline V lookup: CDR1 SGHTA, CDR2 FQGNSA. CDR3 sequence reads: CASIPGQGGSHEQYF. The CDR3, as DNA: TGTGCCAGCATTCCTGGACAGGGTGGGTCCCACGAGCAGTACTTC.

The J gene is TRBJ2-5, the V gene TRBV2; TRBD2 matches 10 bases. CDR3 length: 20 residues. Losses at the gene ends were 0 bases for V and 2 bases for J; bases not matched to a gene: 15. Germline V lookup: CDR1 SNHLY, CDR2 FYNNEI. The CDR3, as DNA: TGTGCCAGCAGTGAAGCCCGGCCGGTGAGTAGCGGGGGGATTCAAGAGACCCAGTACTTC. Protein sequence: CASSEARPVSSGGIQETQYF.

The CDR3 sequence: CASSLTTGGTEQYF. CDR3 coding DNA: TGTGCCAGTAGTTTAACGACAGGGGGCACCGAGCAGTACTTC. The chain carries TRBV19 and TRBJ2-7, with 10 positions matching TRBD1. The germline V gene encodes CDR1 LNHDA and CDR2 SQIVND (reference sequence). With 5 bases clipped from V and 6 bases from J, the junction kept 7 bases outside the gene matches. This CDR3 has 14 amino acids.

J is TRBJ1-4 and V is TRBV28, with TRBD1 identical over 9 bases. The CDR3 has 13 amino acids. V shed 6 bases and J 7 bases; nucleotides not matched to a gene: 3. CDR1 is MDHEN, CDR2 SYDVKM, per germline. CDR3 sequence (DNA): TGTGCCAGCAGACAGGGGGCAATTGAAAAACTGTTTTTT. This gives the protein CASRQGAIEKLFF.

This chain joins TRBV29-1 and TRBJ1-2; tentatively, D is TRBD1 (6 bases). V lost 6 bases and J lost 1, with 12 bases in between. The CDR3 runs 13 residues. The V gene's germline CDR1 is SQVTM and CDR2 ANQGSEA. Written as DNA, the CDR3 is TGCAGCGTGAACAGGGACCATAACTATGGCTACACCTTC. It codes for CSVNRDHNYGYTF.

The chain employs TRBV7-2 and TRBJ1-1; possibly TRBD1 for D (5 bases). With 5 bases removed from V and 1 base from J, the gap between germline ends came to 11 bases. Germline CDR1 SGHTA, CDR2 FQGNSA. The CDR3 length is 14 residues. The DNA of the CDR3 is TGTGCCAGCAGCGTCCGACAGAGGAACACTGAAGCTTTCTTT. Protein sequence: CASSVRQRNTEAFF.

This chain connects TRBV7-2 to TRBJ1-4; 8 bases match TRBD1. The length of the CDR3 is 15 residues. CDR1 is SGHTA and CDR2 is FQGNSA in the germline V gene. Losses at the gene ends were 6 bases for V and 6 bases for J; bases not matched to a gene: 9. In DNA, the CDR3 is TGTGCCAGCAGTCTTGACAGGGGTGGATATGAAAAACTGTTTTTT. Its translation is CASSLDRGGYEKLFF.

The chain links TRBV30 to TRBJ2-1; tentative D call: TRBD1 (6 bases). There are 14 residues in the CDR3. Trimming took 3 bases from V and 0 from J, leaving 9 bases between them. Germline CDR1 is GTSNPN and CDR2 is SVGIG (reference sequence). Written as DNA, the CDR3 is TGTGCCTGGAGACAGGGATACTCCTACAATGAGCAGTTCTTC. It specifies CAWRQGYSYNEQFF.

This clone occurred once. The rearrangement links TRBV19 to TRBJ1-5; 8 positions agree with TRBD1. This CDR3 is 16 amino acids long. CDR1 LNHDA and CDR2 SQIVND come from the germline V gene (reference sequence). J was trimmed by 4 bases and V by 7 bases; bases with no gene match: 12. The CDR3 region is CASTTDRGNPNQPQHF. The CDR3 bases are TGTGCCAGTACCACAGACAGGGGCAATCCTAATCAGCCCCAGCATTTT.

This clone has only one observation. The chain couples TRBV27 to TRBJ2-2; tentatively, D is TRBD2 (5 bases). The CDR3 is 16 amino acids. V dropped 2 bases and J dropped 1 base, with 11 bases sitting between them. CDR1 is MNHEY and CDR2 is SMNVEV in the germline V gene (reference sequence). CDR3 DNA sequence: TGTGCCAGCAGTTTAGAGGGCCCATGGAACACCGGGGAGCTGTTTTTT. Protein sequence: CASSLEGPWNTGELFF.

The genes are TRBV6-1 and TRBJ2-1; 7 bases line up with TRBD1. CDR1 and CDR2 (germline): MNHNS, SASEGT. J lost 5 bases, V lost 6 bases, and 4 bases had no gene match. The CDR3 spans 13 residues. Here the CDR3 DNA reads TGTGCCAGCAGGCCGACAGGGAACAATGAGCAGTTCTTC. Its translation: CASRPTGNNEQFF.

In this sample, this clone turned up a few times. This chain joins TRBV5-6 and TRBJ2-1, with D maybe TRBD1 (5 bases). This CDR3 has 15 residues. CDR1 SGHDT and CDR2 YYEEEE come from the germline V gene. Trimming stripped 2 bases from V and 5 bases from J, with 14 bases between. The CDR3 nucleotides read TGTGCCAGCAGCTTTCCGGCTCAGACAGACAATGAGCAGTTCTTC. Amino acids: CASSFPAQTDNEQFF.

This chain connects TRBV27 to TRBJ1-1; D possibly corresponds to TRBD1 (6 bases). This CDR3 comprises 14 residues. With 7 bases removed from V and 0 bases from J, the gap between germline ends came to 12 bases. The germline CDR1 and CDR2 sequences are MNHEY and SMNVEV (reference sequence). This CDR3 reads CASKLQGLNTEAFF. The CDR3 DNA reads TGTGCCAGCAAGTTGCAGGGGCTGAACACTGAAGCTTTCTTT.

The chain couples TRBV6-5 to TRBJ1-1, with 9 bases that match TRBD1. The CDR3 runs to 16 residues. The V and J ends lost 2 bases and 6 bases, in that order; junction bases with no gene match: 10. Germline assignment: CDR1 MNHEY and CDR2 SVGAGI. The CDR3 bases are TGTGCCAGCAGTTACCGCCGGACAGGGGTCAACGCTGAAGCTTTCTTT. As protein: CASSYRRTGVNAEAFF.

In DNA form, the CDR3 reads TGTGCCAGCAGCAAACAAGGACAGGACAGCTCCTATAATTCACCCCTCCACTTT. Amino acids: CASSKQGQDSSYNSPLHF. The J gene is TRBJ1-6, the V gene TRBV7-6; 7 nucleotides match TRBD1. With V trimmed by 5 bases and J by 0 bases, 10 bases remained unmatched. CDR1 and CDR2 (germline): SGHVS, FNYEAQ. The CDR3 is made up of 18 amino acids. Complete variable domain (other parts from reference TRBV7-6 and TRBJ1-6): GAGVSQSPRYKVTKRGQDVALRCDPISGHVSLYWYRQALGQGPEFLTYFNYEAQQDKSGLPNDRFSAERPEGSISTLTIQRTEQRDSAMYRCASSKQGQDSSYNSPLHFGNGTRLTVT.

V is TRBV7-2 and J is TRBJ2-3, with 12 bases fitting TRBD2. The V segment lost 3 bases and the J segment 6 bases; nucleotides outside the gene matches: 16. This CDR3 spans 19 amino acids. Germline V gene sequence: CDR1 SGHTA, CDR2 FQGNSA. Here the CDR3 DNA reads TGTGCCAGCAGCTTGGCTAGCGGGGGGGCCCCTCGGGCCGAGGATACGCAGTATTTT. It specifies CASSLASGGAPRAEDTQYF.

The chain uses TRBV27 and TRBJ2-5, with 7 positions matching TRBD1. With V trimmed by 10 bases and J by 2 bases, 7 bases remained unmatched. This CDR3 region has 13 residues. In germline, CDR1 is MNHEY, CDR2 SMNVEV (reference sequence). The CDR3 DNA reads TGTGCCACCACAGGGGTATCACAAGAGACCCAGTACTTC. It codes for CATTGVSQETQYF.

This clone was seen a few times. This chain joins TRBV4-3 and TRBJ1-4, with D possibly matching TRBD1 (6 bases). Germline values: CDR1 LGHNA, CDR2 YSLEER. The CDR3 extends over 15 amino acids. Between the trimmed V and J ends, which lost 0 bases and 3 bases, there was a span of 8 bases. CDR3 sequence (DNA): TGCGCCAGCAGCCAAGATCACAGGGCTAATGAAAAACTGTTTTTT. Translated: CASSQDHRANEKLFF.

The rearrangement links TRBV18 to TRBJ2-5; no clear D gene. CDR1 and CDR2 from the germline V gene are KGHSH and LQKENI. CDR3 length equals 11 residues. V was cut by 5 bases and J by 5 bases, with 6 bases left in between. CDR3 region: CASSTRETQYF. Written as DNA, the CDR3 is TGTGCCAGCTCAACGAGGGAGACCCAGTACTTC.

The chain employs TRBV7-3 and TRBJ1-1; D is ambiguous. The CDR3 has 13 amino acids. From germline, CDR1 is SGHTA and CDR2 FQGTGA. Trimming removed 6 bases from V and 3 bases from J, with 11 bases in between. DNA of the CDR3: TGTGCCAGCAGGCGGGGATTCGACACTGAAGCTTTCTTT. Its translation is CASRRGFDTEAFF.

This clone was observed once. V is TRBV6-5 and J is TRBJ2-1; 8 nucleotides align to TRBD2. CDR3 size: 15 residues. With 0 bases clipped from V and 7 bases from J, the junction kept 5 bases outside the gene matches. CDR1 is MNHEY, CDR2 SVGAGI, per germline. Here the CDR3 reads CASSYSGGGRNEQFF. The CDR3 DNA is TGTGCCAGCAGTTACTCCGGGGGGGGCCGAAATGAGCAGTTCTTC.

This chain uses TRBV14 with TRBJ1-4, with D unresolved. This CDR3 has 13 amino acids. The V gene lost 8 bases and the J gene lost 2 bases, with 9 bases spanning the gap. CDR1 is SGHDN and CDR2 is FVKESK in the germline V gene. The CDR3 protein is CASSGRTNEKLFF. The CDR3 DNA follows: TGTGCCAGCTCTGGCAGGACTAATGAAAAACTGTTTTTT. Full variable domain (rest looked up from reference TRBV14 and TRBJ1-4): EAGVTQFPSHSVIEKGQTVTLRCDPISGHDNLYWYRRVMGKEIKFLLHFVKESKQDESGMPNNRFLAERTGGTYSTLKVQPAELEDSGVYFCASSGRTNEKLFFGSGTQLSVL.

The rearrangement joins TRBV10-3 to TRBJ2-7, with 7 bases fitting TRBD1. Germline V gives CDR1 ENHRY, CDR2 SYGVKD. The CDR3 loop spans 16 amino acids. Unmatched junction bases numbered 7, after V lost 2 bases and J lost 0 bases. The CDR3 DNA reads TGTGCCATCAGTGAGGGTATACAGGGGATCTCCTACGAGCAGTACTTC. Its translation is CAISEGIQGISYEQYF.

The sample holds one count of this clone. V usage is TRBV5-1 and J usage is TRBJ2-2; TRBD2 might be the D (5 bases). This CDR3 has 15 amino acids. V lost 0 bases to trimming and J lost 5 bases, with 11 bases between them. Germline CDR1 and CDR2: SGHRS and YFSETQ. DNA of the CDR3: TGCGCCAGCAGCTTGGCCGGCACGGGAACCGGGGAGCTGTTTTTT. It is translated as CASSLAGTGTGELFF. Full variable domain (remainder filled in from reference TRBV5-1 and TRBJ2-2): KAGVTQTPRYLIKTRGQQVTLSCSPISGHRSVSWYQQTPGQGLQFLFEYFSETQRNKGNFPGRFSGRQFSNSRSEMNVSTLELGDSALYLCASSLAGTGTGELFFGEGSRLTVL.

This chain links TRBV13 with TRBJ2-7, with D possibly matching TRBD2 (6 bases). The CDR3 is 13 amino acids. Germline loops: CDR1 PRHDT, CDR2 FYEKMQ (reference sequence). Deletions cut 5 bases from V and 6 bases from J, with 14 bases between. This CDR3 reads CASSITTRGEQYF. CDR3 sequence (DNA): TGTGCCAGCAGCATTACGACTAGGGGCGAGCAGTACTTC.

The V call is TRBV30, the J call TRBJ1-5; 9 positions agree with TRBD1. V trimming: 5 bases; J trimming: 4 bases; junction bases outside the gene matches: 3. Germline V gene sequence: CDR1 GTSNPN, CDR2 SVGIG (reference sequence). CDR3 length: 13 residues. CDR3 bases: TGTGCCTGGGCCGGGACAGGGAATCAGCCCCAGCATTTT. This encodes CAWAGTGNQPQHF.

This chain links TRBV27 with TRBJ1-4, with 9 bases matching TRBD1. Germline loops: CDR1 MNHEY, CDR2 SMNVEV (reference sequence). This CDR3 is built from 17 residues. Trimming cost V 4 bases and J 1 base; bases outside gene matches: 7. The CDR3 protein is CASSSGQGGITNEKLFF. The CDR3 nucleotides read TGTGCCAGCAGTTCGGGACAGGGTGGCATAACTAATGAAAAACTGTTTTTT.

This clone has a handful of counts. CDR3 protein: CATSRDRPREQYF. In DNA, the CDR3 is TGTGCCACCAGCAGAGACAGGCCTCGGGAGCAGTACTTC. The chain carries TRBV15 and TRBJ2-7; D is ambiguous. Germline CDR1 is LNHNV and CDR2 is YYDKDF (reference sequence). The CDR3 covers 13 residues. The V and J ends lost 0 bases and 7 bases respectively, with 10 bases between them. Based on the CDR3 plus reference TRBV15 and TRBJ2-7, the full variable domain is DAMVIQNPRYQVTQFGKPVTLSCSQTLNHNVMYWYQQKSSQAPKLLFHYYDKDFNNEADTPDNFQSRRPNTSFCFLDIRSPGLGDTAMYLCATSRDRPREQYFGPGTRLTVT.

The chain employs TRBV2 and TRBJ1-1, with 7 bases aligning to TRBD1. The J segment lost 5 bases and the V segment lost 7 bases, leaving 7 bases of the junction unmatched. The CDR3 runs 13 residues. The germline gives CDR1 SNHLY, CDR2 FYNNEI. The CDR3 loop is CASTDRVRTEAFF. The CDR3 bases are TGTGCCAGCACCGACAGGGTGAGGACTGAAGCTTTCTTT. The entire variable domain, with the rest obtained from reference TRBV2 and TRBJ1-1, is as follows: EPEVTQTPSHQVTQMGQEVILRCVPISNHLYFYWYRQILGQKVEFLVSFYNNEISEKSEIFDDQFSVERPDGSNFTLKIRSTKLEDSAMYFCASTDRVRTEAFFGQGTRLTVV.

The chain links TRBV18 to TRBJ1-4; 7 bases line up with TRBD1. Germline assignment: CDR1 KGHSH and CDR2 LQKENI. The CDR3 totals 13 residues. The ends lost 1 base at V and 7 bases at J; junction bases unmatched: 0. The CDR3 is CASSPRDSEKLFF. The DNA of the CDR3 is TGTGCCAGCTCACCACGGGACAGTGAAAAACTGTTTTTT.